These T cell receptor beta chains were read from a single sample in a study of blood T cell repertoires in COVID-19. Measured with immunoSEQ multiplex PCR; TCRdb has only the in-frame clones, and not every one. The sample consists of fewer than 350,000 clones, about nine tenths of them appearing once. Sample: PBMCs or T cells enriched from blood (not recorded which). The receptor source for this set is a woman in her 40s who had recovered from COVID-19. Both conserved end residues are part of each CDR3. A D gene is named only where the DNA matches it firmly. Some rows mark clone size as missing; the rest say once, few, many or name a class of expanded clone.

cdr3_aa: CASRSVGGEKLFF
cdr3_nt: TGTGCCAGCAGATCCGTCGGCGGCGAAAAACTGTTTTTT
clone_size: -
j_call: TRBJ1-4
d_call: -
v_call: TRBV27

cdr3_aa: CASSTDTFSGNTIYF
cdr3_nt: TGTGCCAGCAGTACAGACACCTTCTCTGGAAACACCATATATTTT
clone_size: -
j_call: TRBJ1-3
d_call: -
v_call: TRBV2

cdr3_aa: CASRSQAGGETQYF
cdr3_nt: TGTGCCAGCAGGAGTCAGGCCGGAGGGGAGACCCAGTACTTC
clone_size: -
j_call: TRBJ2-5
d_call: -
v_call: TRBV2

cdr3_aa: CASRPLGGRVDTQYF
cdr3_nt: TGTGCCAGCAGGCCTCTCGGCGGGAGGGTGGATACGCAGTATTTT
clone_size: -
j_call: TRBJ2-3
d_call: TRBD2
v_call: TRBV14

cdr3_aa: CAWTTGTISNQPQHF
cdr3_nt: TGTGCCTGGACCACAGGGACTATAAGCAATCAGCCCCAGCATTTT
clone_size: -
j_call: TRBJ1-5
d_call: -
v_call: TRBV30

cdr3_aa: CATSDSGGSGRRTDTQYF
cdr3_nt: TGTGCCACCAGTGATTCTGGGGGGTCCGGACGGCGCACAGATACGCAGTATTTT
clone_size: -
j_call: TRBJ2-3
d_call: -
v_call: TRBV24-1

cdr3_aa: CASSYSNRVKEKLFF
cdr3_nt: TGTGCCAGCAGTTACTCGAACAGGGTGAAGGAAAAACTGTTTTTT
clone_size: -
j_call: TRBJ1-4
d_call: -
v_call: TRBV6-5

cdr3_aa: CASSRARYTEAFF
cdr3_nt: TGTGCCAGCTCGAGGGCGAGGTACACTGAAGCTTTCTTT
clone_size: -
j_call: TRBJ1-1
d_call: -
v_call: TRBV7-8

cdr3_aa: CASSTSGDRETQYF
cdr3_nt: TGCGCCAGCAGCACTAGCGGGGATAGGGAGACCCAGTACTTC
clone_size: -
j_call: TRBJ2-5
d_call: TRBD2
v_call: TRBV5-1

cdr3_aa: CASRDSSPIHGYTF
cdr3_nt: TGCGCCAGCAGAGACAGCTCTCCTATCCATGGCTACACCTTC
clone_size: -
j_call: TRBJ1-2
d_call: -
v_call: TRBV5-1

cdr3_aa: CASSESTGNGYTF
cdr3_nt: TGCGCCAGCAGTGAGTCTACAGGGAATGGCTACACCTTC
clone_size: few
j_call: TRBJ1-2
d_call: -
v_call: TRBV10-1

cdr3_aa: CASSTRDTVQGTNEKLFF
cdr3_nt: TGTGCCAGCAGCACCCGGGACACCGTGCAAGGGACTAATGAAAAACTGTTTTTT
clone_size: -
j_call: TRBJ1-4
d_call: -
v_call: TRBV7-9

cdr3_aa: CSGENTEAFF
cdr3_nt: TGCAGCGGAGAAAACACTGAAGCTTTCTTT
clone_size: -
j_call: TRBJ1-1
d_call: -
v_call: TRBV29-1

cdr3_aa: CASSDRGNTQYF
cdr3_nt: TGTGCCAGCAGTGATCGGGGAAATACGCAGTATTTT
clone_size: -
j_call: TRBJ2-3
d_call: -
v_call: TRBV2

cdr3_aa: CASSRNGGAAYEQYF
cdr3_nt: TGCGCCAGCAGCCGAAATGGAGGGGCCGCCTACGAGCAGTACTTC
clone_size: once
j_call: TRBJ2-7
d_call: -
v_call: TRBV4-1

cdr3_aa: CAWSVPGGFTDTQYF
cdr3_nt: TGTGCCTGGAGTGTGCCGGGAGGGTTCACAGATACGCAGTATTTT
clone_size: -
j_call: TRBJ2-3
d_call: TRBD2
v_call: TRBV30

cdr3_aa: CASSSLAGDWETQYF
cdr3_nt: TGTGCCAGCAGCTCCCTAGCGGGGGATTGGGAGACCCAGTACTTC
clone_size: -
j_call: TRBJ2-5
d_call: TRBD2
v_call: TRBV11-2

cdr3_aa: CASSEANYGYTF
cdr3_nt: TGTGCCAGCAGCGAGGCTAACTATGGCTACACCTTC
clone_size: -
j_call: TRBJ1-2
d_call: -
v_call: TRBV5-4

cdr3_aa: CASSLDRLNTEAFF
cdr3_nt: TGCGCCAGCAGCTTGGACAGGCTGAACACTGAAGCTTTCTTT
clone_size: -
j_call: TRBJ1-1
d_call: -
v_call: TRBV5-1

cdr3_aa: CATSREIGGSSSTGNTIYF
cdr3_nt: TGTGCCACCAGCAGAGAAATAGGGGGCTCAAGCAGCACAGGAAACACCATATATTTT
clone_size: once
j_call: TRBJ1-3
d_call: TRBD1
v_call: TRBV15